This entry lists 27 T cell receptor beta chains sequenced from one sample in a study of Graves' ophthalmopathy and Graves' hyperthyroidism. The sequenced template was RNA, covering the TCR beta CDR3 region. The first-round RT-PCR employed HTBI primers together with the Qiagen OneStep RT-PCR kit. A multiplex PCR was then performed as the second round. TCRdb re-called the multiplex PCR reads with MiXCR, one entry per CDR3 protein. The table includes around 590,000 distinct CDR3 sequences, roughly 39% detected once. Specimen: peripheral blood or thyroid tissue (not recorded which). Receptors originate from an adult man with Graves' hyperthyroidism.

The chain is built from TRBV25-1 and TRBJ2-3; D gene unclear. The CDR3 consists of 16 residues. Germline CDR1 MGHDK, CDR2 SYGVNS. The V and J ends lost 3 bases and 2 bases respectively, with 15 bases between them. DNA of the CDR3: TGTGCCAGCAGTGATCCAGATAGTTGGTACACAGATACGCAGTATTTT. Protein sequence: CASSDPDSWYTDTQYF.

The rearrangement links TRBV29-1 to TRBJ1-2, with D possibly TRBD1 on 6 matching bases. Between the trimmed V and J ends, which lost 6 bases and 8 bases, there was a span of 13 bases. This CDR3 region has 11 residues. Germline V CDR1 and CDR2: SQVTM, ANQGSEA. The CDR3 DNA reads TGCAGCGTGATGGGGGCGGGGGGCTACACCTTC. Amino acids: CSVMGAGGYTF.

The sample holds many counts of this clonotype. V usage is TRBV10-3 and J usage is TRBJ2-7, with TRBD2 matching over 13 bases. Germline trimming cut 6 bases from V and 1 base from J; bases unmatched to any gene: 0. Per germline, CDR1 ENHRY and CDR2 SYGVKD. The CDR3 contains 14 residues. Written as DNA, the CDR3 is TGTGCCATCAGGGGACTAGCGGGATCCTACGAGCAGTACTTC. It is translated as CAIRGLAGSYEQYF.

This sequence joins TRBV7-9 and TRBJ2-3; 10 positions match TRBD2. V trimming: 5 bases; J trimming: 5 bases; junction bases outside the gene matches: 4. This CDR3 has 14 amino acids. Germline CDR1 is SEHNR and CDR2 is FQNEAQ (reference sequence). In DNA form, the CDR3 reads TGTGCCAGCAGCACTAGCGGGAAGGGAGATACGCAGTATTTT. Translating gives CASSTSGKGDTQYF.

This clonotype has a count of ten or more. The chain uses TRBV6-5 and TRBJ1-1; D uncertain. This CDR3 spans 12 amino acids. Trimming cost V 6 bases and J 1 base, with 6 bases left between them. The V gene's germline CDR1 is MNHEY and CDR2 SVGAGI. The CDR3 DNA follows: TGTGCCAGCAGAACAAGGAACACTGAAGCTTTCTTT. It encodes CASRTRNTEAFF.

The V and J genes are TRBV24-1 and TRBJ2-1, with D perhaps given as TRBD1 or TRBD2 (5 bases each). With 3 bases removed from V and 4 bases from J, the gap between germline ends came to 18 bases. Looked up from germline, CDR1 is KGHDR and CDR2 is SFDVKD. CDR3 length: 17 residues. The CDR3 spells CATSDLPGTESYNEQFF. The CDR3 nucleotides are TGTGCCACCAGTGATCTCCCCGGGACGGAGTCTTACAATGAGCAGTTCTTC.

This clonotype has only one observation. Relative to the germline gene, one junction end is altered; a read error may explain this. V is TRBV24-1 and J is TRBJ2-2; 7 nucleotides line up with TRBD1. Germline lookup yields CDR1 KGHDR and CDR2 SFDVKD. CDR3 length: 16 amino acids. CDR3 nucleotide sequence: TGTGCCGCCAGTGATTTAAGGGGGCACGACACCGGGGAGCTGTTTTTT. It yields the protein CAASDLRGHDTGELFF.

This clonotype was counted many times. J is TRBJ2-7 and V is TRBV7-8, with 11 bases identical to TRBD2. Germline assignment: CDR1 SGHVS and CDR2 FQNEAQ. The CDR3 has 15 amino acids. Losses at the gene ends were 5 bases for V and 0 bases for J; bases not matched to a gene: 3. The CDR3 coding sequence is TGTGCCAGCAGCAAAACTAGCGGGAGCTCCTACGAGCAGTACTTC. Protein: CASSKTSGSSYEQYF.

This clonotype was seen only a few times. V usage is TRBV7-3 and J usage is TRBJ2-7, with 10 nucleotides matching TRBD2. Germline trimming cut 4 bases from V and 2 bases from J; bases unmatched to any gene: 5. The CDR3 is 15 amino acids. Germline V gene data show CDR1 as SGHTA and CDR2 as FQGTGA. DNA of the CDR3: TGTGCCAGCAGCTCCCACAGCGGGAGGGCCTACGAGCAGTACTTC. Its protein is CASSSHSGRAYEQYF.

The chain carries TRBV7-8 and TRBJ2-7; 11 nucleotides line up with TRBD1. CDR3 length equals 15 residues. Germline V CDR1 and CDR2: SGHVS, FQNEAQ. V lost 4 bases, J lost 3 bases, and 5 bases stayed unmatched. CDR3: CASSWTGGEDYEQYF. The CDR3 DNA is TGTGCCAGCAGCTGGACAGGGGGCGAAGACTACGAGCAGTACTTC.

This clonotype was detected ten times or more. The chain employs TRBV7-9 and TRBJ1-4; D is perhaps TRBD1 (5 bases). The V gene lost 2 bases and the J gene lost 4 bases, with 11 bases spanning the gap. Germline V CDR1 and CDR2: SEHNR, FQNEAQ (reference sequence). This CDR3 spans 15 amino acids. CDR3 bases: TGTGCCAGCAGCTTATTAACAGGATTTAATGAAAAACTGTTTTTT. Residues: CASSLLTGFNEKLFF. Using reference TRBV7-9 and TRBJ1-4 for the parts outside the CDR3, the full variable domain is DTGVSQNPRHKITKRGQNVTFRCDPISEHNRLYWYRQTLGQGPEFLTYFQNEAQLEKSRLLSDRFSAERPKGSFSTLEIQRTEQGDSAMYLCASSLLTGFNEKLFFGSGTQLSVL.

The sample holds a few counts of this clonotype. V is TRBV7-2 and J is TRBJ2-2; D is possibly TRBD2 (6 bases). Trimming took 1 base from V and 2 from J, leaving 11 bases between them. CDR3 size: 16 residues. Germline CDR1 reads SGHTA; CDR2 reads FQGNSA. The CDR3 protein is CASSLVFGRNTGELFF. The CDR3 DNA is TGTGCCAGCAGCTTAGTGTTCGGGAGAAACACCGGGGAGCTGTTTTTT.

This clonotype has a count of ten or more. The chain links TRBV20-1 to TRBJ2-2; 8 bases fit TRBD1. CDR1 and CDR2 (germline): DFQATT, SNEGSKA (reference sequence). With V trimmed by 0 bases and J by 0 bases, 6 bases remained unmatched. CDR3 length: 17 amino acids. The CDR3: CSARDLKDRANTGELFF. CDR3 DNA: TGCAGTGCTAGAGATCTTAAGGACAGGGCGAACACCGGGGAGCTGTTTTTT.

This clonotype was seen many times. The chain uses TRBV20-1 and TRBJ2-7, with 8 nucleotides matching TRBD2. The CDR3 is 13 amino acids. Germline V CDR1 and CDR2: DFQATT, SNEGSKA (reference sequence). V shed 3 bases, J shed 0 bases, and the junction held 1 base outside the gene matches. CDR3 bases: TGCAGTGCTAGTAGCGGGAACTCCTACGAGCAGTACTTC. Translated, it gives CSASSGNSYEQYF.

This clonotype showed up many times. The V and J genes are TRBV4-1 and TRBJ2-7, with D hard to call. The V end lost 3 bases, the J end lost 1 base, and 13 bases lay between the germline ends. Germline V lookup: CDR1 MGHRA, CDR2 YSYEKL. CDR3 length equals 15 residues. CDR3 coding DNA: TGCGCCAGCAGCCAGACACCGCCAGGATCCTACGAGCAGTACTTC. It encodes CASSQTPPGSYEQYF.

The table lists this clonotype with many counts. This chain links TRBV12-3 or TRBV12-4 with TRBJ1-1, with a tentative D call TRBD1 (5 bases). Trimming cost V 6 bases and J 5 bases, with 16 bases left between them. The CDR3 contains 14 residues. The CDR3: CASSQGGVWTEAFF. The CDR3 DNA reads as TGTGCCAGCAGCCAAGGAGGGGTCTGGACTGAAGCTTTCTTT.

This clonotype has only one observation. The chain carries TRBV29-1 and TRBJ2-7; D not certain. V lost 8 bases, J lost 0 bases, and 8 bases lay in between. The length of the CDR3 is 11 residues. Germline lookup yields CDR1 SQVTM and CDR2 ANQGSEA. The CDR3 DNA reads TGCAGCTTAGGTAACTCCTACGAGCAGTACTTC. It codes for CSLGNSYEQYF.

This clonotype was picked up many times. This sequence joins TRBV7-2 and TRBJ1-1; 7 nucleotides line up with TRBD1. J lost 1 base, V lost 1 base, and 9 bases had no gene match. This CDR3 comprises 17 residues. Looked up from germline, CDR1 is SGHTA and CDR2 is FQGNSA. The CDR3 protein is CASSLVRAGGRNTEAFF. In DNA form, the CDR3 reads TGTGCCAGCAGCTTAGTTCGAGCAGGGGGTCGGAACACTGAAGCTTTCTTT. Together with reference TRBV7-2 and TRBJ1-1, the CDR3 gives the full variable domain: GAGVSQSPSNKVTEKGKDVELRCDPISGHTALYWYRQSLGQGLEFLIYFQGNSAPDKSGLPSDRFSAERTGGSVSTLTIQRTQQEDSAVYLCASSLVRAGGRNTEAFFGQGTRLTVV.

This clonotype was counted at least ten times. This chain connects TRBV20-1 to TRBJ2-5; 7 bases fit TRBD1. V lost 6 bases to trimming and J lost 2 bases; unmatched junction nucleotides: 6. The CDR3 extends over 13 amino acids. In germline, CDR1 is DFQATT, CDR2 SNEGSKA (reference sequence). The CDR3 sequence: CSAPTGIQETQYF. CDR3 coding DNA: TGCAGTGCCCCGACAGGGATTCAAGAGACCCAGTACTTC.

This clonotype turned up a few times. V usage is TRBV12-3 or TRBV12-4 and J usage is TRBJ1-1; D call uncertain. This CDR3 region has 15 residues. Trimming took off 1 base at V and 1 base at J, with 10 bases between the two ends. CDR3 nucleotides: TGTGCCAGCAGTTTAGAAAGGAATGGGAACACTGAAGCTTTCTTT. It yields the protein CASSLERNGNTEAFF.

In this sample, this clonotype turned up many times. This rearrangement joins TRBV7-3 to TRBJ2-5, with TRBD2 matching over 7 bases. CDR1 and CDR2 (germline): SGHTA, FQGTGA. The junction had 10 bases not matched to a gene; V was cut back by 4 bases and J by 2 bases. The CDR3 runs to 16 residues. In DNA, the CDR3 is TGTGCCAGCAGCTACCCCTCCGGGGGGATGCAAGAGACCCAGTACTTC. Its translation: CASSYPSGGMQETQYF.

The J gene is TRBJ1-6, the V gene TRBV25-1, with 12 bases identical to TRBD1. The ends lost 5 bases at V and 10 bases at J; junction bases unmatched: 9. Germline V gene lookup returns CDR1 MGHDK and CDR2 SYGVNS. The CDR3 totals 16 residues. The CDR3 DNA reads TGTGCCAGCAGTCAGCCGGGACAGGGGGCTGGATCACCCCTCCACTTT. Translation gives CASSQPGQGAGSPLHF.

This clonotype was detected a few times. The CDR3 spells CASSWTSGGGENTQYF. The CDR3 coding sequence is TGTGCCAGCAGCTGGACTAGCGGAGGAGGAGAAAATACGCAGTATTTT. V usage is TRBV7-2 and J usage is TRBJ2-3; 10 bases agree with TRBD2. CDR1 and CDR2 (germline): SGHTA, FQGNSA. This CDR3 is built from 16 residues. V was pared by 4 bases and J by 7 bases, with 11 bases of the junction left unmatched.

Ten or more counts support this clonotype. The genes are TRBV9 and TRBJ1-6; a possible D gene is TRBD1 (6 bases). This CDR3 is 15 amino acids long. V gave up 4 bases and J gave up 5 bases, with 13 bases separating them. CDR1 is SGDLS and CDR2 is YYNGEE in the germline V gene. CDR3 DNA: TGTGCCAGCAGCCGAGGGGACATCGATAATTCACCCCTCCACTTT. Its translation is CASSRGDIDNSPLHF.

Notes on this clonotype: A read error may explain this, as a much larger clone is one base away. This rearrangement joins TRBV9 to TRBJ2-6; D gene unclear. From germline, CDR1 is SGDLS and CDR2 YYNGEE. This CDR3 region has 13 residues. Trimming shortened V by 4 bases and J by 0 bases, and 2 bases separated the two germline ends. CDR3: CASSTSGANVLTF. The CDR3 DNA sequence: TGTGCCAGCAGCACCTCTGGGGCCAACGTCCTGACTTTC.

This clonotype was recorded many times. V is TRBV6-5 and J is TRBJ1-2; TRBD1 might be the D (5 bases). The germline V and J ends were trimmed by 4 bases and 3 bases, with 18 bases remaining between them. CDR1 and CDR2 (germline): MNHEY, SVGAGI. This CDR3 contains 16 residues. In nucleotides, the CDR3 is TGTGCCAGCAGTTCCCTCCTCGGGACCTCGGACTATGGCTACACCTTC. It codes for CASSSLLGTSDYGYTF.

This clonotype was recorded many times. The chain has TRBV12-3 or TRBV12-4 and TRBJ1-1; 8 bases are shared with TRBD1. With V trimmed by 3 bases and J by 1 base, 4 bases remained unmatched. The CDR3 extends over 15 amino acids. The DNA for the CDR3 is TGTGCCAGCAGTTTTCTACAGGGGGGGAACACTGAAGCTTTCTTT. Its protein is CASSFLQGGNTEAFF.